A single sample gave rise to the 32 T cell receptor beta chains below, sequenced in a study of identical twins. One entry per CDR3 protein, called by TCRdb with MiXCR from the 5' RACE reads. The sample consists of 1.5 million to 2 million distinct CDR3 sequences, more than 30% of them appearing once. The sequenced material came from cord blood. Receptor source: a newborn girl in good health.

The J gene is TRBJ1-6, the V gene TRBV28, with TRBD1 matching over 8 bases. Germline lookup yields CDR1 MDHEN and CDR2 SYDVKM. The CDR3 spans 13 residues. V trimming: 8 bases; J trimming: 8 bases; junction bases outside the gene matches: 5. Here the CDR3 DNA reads TGTGCCAGCCAGACAGGGGCGGATTCACCCCTCCACTTT. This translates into CASQTGADSPLHF.

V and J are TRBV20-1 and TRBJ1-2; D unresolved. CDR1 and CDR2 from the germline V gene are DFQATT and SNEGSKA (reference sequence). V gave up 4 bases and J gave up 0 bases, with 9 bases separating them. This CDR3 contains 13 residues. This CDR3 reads CSATGPTNYGYTF. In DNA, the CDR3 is TGCAGTGCTACCGGGCCGACTAACTATGGCTACACCTTC.

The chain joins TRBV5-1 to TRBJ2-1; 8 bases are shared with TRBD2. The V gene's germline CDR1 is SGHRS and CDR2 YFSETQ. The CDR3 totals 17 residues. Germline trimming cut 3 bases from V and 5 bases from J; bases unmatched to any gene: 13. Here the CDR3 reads CASSSPAGAWGNNEQFF. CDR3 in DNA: TGCGCCAGCAGCTCCCCAGCGGGAGCATGGGGTAACAATGAGCAGTTCTTC.

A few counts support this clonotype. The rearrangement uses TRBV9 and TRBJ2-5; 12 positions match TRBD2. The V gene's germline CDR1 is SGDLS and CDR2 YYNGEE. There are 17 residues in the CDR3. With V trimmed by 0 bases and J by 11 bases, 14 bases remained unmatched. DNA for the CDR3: TGTGCCAGCAGCGTAGACCCTACTAGCGGGAGGAACAATGAGCAGTACTTC. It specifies CASSVDPTSGRNNEQYF.

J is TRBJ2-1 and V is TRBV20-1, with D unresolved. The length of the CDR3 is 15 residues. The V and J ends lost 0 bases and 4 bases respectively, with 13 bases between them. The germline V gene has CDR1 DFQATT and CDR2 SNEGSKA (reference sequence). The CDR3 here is CSARDRPDPYNEQFF. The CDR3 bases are TGCAGTGCTAGAGATCGGCCAGACCCGTACAATGAGCAGTTCTTC.

CDR3 DNA sequence: TGTGCCACCAGTGATGCCGGGACAGGGGGCGAAGATACGCAGTATTTT. Amino acids: CATSDAGTGGEDTQYF. This chain joins TRBV24-1 and TRBJ2-3; 12 bases match TRBD1. The CDR3 is made up of 16 amino acids. The ends lost 3 bases at V and 5 bases at J; junction bases unmatched: 5. Germline CDR1 reads KGHDR; CDR2 reads SFDVKD.

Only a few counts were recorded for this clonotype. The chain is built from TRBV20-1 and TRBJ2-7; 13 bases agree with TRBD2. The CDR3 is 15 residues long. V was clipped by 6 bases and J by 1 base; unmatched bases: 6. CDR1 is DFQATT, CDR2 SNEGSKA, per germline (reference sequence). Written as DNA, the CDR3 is TGCAGTGCACAGGGACTAGCGGGAAGATCCTACGAGCAGTACTTC. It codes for CSAQGLAGRSYEQYF.

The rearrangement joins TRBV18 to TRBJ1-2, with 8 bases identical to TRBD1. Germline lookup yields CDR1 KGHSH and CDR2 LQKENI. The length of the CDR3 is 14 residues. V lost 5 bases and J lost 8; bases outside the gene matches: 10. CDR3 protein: CASSSQDREGGYTF. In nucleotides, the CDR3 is TGTGCCAGCTCATCTCAGGACAGGGAGGGCGGCTACACCTTC. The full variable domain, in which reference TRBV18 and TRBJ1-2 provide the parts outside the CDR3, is NAGVMQNPRHLVRRRGQEARLRCSPMKGHSHVYWYRQLPEEGLKFMVYLQKENIIDESGMPKERFSAEFPKEGPSILRIQQVVRGDSAAYFCASSSQDREGGYTFGSGTRLTVV.

The chain's CDR3 is CASSFLAGGPETQFF. CDR3 bases: TGTGCCAGCAGCTTCCTAGCGGGAGGGCCTGAGACCCAGTTCTTC. The chain couples TRBV7-2 to TRBJ2-1; 12 bases align to TRBD2. The germline V gene has CDR1 SGHTA and CDR2 FQGNSA. This CDR3 contains 15 residues. With 3 bases clipped from V and 13 bases from J, the junction kept 10 bases outside the gene matches.

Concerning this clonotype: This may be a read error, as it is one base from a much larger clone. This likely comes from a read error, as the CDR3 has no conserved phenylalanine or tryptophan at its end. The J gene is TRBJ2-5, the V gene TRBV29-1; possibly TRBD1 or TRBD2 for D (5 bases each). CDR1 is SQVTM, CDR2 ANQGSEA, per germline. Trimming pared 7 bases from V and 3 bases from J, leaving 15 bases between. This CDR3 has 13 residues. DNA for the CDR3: TGCAGCGGTTCTCCGGGACGAAAAGAGACCCAGTACGTC. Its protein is CSGSPGRKETQYV.

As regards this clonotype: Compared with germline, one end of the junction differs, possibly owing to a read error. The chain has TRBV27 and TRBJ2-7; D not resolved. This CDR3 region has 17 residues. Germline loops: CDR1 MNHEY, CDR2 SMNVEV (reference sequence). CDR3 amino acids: CASSALQTDLVSYEQYF. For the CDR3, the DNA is TGCGCCAGCAGTGCACTGCAGACGGATCTAGTATCCTACGAGCAGTACTTC.

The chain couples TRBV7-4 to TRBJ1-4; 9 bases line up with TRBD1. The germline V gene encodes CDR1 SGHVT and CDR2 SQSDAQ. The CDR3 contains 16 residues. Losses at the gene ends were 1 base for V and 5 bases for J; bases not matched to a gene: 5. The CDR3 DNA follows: TGTGCCAGCAGCTTAGTTGGGACAGGGTTGAATGAAAAACTGTTTTTT. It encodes CASSLVGTGLNEKLFF.

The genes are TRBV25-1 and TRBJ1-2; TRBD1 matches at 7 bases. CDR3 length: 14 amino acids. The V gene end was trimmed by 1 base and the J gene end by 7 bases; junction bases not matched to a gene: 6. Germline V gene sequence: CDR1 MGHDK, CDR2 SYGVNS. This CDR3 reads CASSESDRSLGYTF. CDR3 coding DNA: TGTGCCAGCAGTGAATCGGACAGGTCTCTTGGCTACACCTTC.

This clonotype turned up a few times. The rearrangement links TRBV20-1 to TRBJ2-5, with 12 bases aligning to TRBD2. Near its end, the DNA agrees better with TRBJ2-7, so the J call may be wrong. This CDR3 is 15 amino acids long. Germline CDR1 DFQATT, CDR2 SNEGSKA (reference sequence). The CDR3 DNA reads TGCAGTGCTAGAAGACTAGCGGGAGTTGGCGGCGAGCAGTACTTC. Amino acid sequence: CSARRLAGVGGEQYF.

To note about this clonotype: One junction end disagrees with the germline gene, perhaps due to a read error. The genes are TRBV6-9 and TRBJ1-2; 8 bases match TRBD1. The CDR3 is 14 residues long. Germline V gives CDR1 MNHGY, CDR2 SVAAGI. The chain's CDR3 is CASSYSADRESCTF. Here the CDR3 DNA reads TGTGCCAGCAGTTATTCCGCGGACAGGGAAAGCTGCACTTTC.

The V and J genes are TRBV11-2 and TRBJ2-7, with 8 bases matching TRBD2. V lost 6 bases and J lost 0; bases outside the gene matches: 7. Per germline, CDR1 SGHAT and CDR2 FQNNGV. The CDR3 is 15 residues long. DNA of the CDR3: TGTGCCAGCAGTCTGCCAAGCGGGGGCTCCTACGAGCAGTACTTC. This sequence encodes CASSLPSGGSYEQYF. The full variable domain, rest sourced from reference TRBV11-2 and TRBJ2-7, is EAGVAQSPRYKIIEKRQSVAFWCNPISGHATLYWYQQILGQGPKLLIQFQNNGVVDDSQLPKDRFSAERLKGVDSTLKIQPAKLEDSAVYLCASSLPSGGSYEQYFGPGTRLTVT.

In DNA, the CDR3 is TGCAGTGCCTTGCTAGTAGGGGTCCCAGATACGCAGTATTTT. Its protein is CSALLVGVPDTQYF. The genes are TRBV20-1 and TRBJ2-3; tentative D call: TRBD1 (5 bases). CDR3 size: 14 residues. Trimming pared 6 bases from V and 4 bases from J, leaving 17 bases between. The germline gives CDR1 DFQATT, CDR2 SNEGSKA (reference sequence).

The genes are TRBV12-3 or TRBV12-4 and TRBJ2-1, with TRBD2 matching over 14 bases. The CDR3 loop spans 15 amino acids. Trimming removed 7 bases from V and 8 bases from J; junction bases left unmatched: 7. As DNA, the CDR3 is TGTGCCAGCACCTGGGGGACTAGCGGGAGCGATGAGCAGTTCTTC. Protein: CASTWGTSGSDEQFF.

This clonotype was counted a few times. The CDR3, as DNA: TGTGCCAGCACCAGAAGTGTGGGACAGGGTTCTAACTATGGCTACACCTTC. Protein product: CASTRSVGQGSNYGYTF. The J gene is TRBJ1-2, the V gene TRBV2; the match to TRBD1 covers 9 bases. V shed 7 bases and J 0 bases; nucleotides not matched to a gene: 12. Germline V gene lookup returns CDR1 SNHLY and CDR2 FYNNEI. The CDR3 contains 17 residues.

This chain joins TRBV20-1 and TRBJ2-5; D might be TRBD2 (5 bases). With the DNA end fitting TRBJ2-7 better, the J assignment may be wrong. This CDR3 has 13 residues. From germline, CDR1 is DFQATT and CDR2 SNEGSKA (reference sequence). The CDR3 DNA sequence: TGCAGTGCTAATGTCGGCGGAGGCTACGAGCAGTACTTC. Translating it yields CSANVGGGYEQYF.

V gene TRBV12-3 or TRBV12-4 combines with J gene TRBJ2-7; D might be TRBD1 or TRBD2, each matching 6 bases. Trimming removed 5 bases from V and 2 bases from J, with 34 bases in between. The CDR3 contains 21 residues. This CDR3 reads CASSPLTGMGLKASATYEQYF. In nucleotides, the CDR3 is TGTGCCAGCAGTCCGCTTACAGGGATGGGTTTAAAGGCTAGCGCAACCTACGAGCAGTACTTC.

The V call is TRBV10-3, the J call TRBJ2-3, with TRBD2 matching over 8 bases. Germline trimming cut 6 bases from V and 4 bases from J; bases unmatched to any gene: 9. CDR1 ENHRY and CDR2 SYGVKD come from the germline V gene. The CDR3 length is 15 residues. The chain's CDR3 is CAIRGVGLASDTQYF. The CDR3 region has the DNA TGTGCCATCAGGGGGGTTGGACTAGCCTCAGATACGCAGTATTTT.

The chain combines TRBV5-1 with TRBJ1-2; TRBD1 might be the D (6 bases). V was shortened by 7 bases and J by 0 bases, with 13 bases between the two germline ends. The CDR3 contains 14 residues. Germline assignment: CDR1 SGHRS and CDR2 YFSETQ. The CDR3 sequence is CASREGGTNYGYTF. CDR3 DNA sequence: TGCGCCAGCCGCGAAGGGGGTACTAACTATGGCTACACCTTC.

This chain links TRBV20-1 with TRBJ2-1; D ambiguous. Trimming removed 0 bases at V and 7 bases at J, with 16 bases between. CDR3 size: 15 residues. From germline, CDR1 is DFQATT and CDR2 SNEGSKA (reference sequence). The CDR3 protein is CSAREPLRLVNEQFF. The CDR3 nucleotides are TGCAGTGCTAGAGAGCCGCTCCGGCTAGTGAATGAGCAGTTCTTC.

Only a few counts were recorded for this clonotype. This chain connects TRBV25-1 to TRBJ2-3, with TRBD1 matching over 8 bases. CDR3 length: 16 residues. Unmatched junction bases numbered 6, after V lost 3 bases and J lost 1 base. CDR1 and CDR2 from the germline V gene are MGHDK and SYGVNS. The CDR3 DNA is TGTGCCAGCAGTGATTCTGACAGGGGTGGCACAGATACGCAGTATTTT. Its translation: CASSDSDRGGTDTQYF.

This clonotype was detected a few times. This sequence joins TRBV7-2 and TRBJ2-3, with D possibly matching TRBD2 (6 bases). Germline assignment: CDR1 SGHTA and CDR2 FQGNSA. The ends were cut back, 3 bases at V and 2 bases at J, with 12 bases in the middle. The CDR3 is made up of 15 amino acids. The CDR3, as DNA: TGTGCCAGCAGCTTTGCGGGACCCGACACAGATACGCAGTATTTT. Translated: CASSFAGPDTDTQYF.

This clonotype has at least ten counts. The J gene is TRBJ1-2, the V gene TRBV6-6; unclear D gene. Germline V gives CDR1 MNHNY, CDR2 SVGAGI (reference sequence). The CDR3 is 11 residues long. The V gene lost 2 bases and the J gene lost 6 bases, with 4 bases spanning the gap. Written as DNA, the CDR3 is TGTGCCAGCAGTTACCTAGATGGCTACACCTTC. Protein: CASSYLDGYTF.

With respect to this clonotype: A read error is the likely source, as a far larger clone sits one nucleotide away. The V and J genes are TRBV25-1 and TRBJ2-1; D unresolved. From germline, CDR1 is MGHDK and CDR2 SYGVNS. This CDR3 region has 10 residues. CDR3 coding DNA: TGTGCCAGCAGCTCCAATCAGCAGTTCTTC. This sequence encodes CASSSNQQFF.

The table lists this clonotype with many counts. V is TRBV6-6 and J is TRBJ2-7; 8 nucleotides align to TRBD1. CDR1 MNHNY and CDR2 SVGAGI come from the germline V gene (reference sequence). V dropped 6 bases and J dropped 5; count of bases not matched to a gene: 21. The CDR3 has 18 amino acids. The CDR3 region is CASSRSSAGQGSFHEQYF. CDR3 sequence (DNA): TGTGCCAGCAGCCGCTCTTCCGCTGGACAGGGAAGTTTCCACGAGCAGTACTTC.

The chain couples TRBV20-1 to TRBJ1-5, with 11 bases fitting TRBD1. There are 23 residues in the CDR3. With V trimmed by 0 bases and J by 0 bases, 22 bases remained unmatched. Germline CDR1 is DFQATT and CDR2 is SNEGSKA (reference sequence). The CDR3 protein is CSARDAGQGAFWRGITSNQPQHF. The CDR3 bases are TGCAGTGCTAGAGATGCAGGACAGGGGGCTTTTTGGAGGGGGATAACTAGCAATCAGCCCCAGCATTTT.

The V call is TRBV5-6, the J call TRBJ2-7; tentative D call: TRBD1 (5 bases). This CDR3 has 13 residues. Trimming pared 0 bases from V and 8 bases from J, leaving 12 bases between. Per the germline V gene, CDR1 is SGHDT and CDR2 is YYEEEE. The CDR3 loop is CASSLGAQGQQYF. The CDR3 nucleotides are TGTGCCAGCAGCTTGGGGGCCCAGGGCCAGCAGTACTTC.

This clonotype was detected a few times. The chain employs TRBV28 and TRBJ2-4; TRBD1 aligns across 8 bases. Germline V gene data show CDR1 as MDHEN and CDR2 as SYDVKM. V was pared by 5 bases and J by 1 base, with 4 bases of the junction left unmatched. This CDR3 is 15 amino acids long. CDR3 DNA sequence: TGTGCCAGCAGTACCACAGGGGGGGCCAAAAACATTCAGTACTTC. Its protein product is CASSTTGGAKNIQYF.